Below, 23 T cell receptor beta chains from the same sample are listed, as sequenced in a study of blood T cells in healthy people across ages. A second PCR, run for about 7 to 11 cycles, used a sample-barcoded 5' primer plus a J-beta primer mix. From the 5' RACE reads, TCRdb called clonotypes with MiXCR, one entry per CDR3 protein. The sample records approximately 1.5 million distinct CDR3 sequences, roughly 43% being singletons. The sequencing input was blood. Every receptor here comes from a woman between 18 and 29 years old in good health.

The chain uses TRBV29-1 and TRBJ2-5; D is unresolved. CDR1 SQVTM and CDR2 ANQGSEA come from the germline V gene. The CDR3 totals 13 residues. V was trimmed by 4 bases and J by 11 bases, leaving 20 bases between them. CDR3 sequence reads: CSVAGRFHNEQYF. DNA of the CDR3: TGCAGCGTTGCCGGACGTTTCCACAATGAGCAGTACTTC.

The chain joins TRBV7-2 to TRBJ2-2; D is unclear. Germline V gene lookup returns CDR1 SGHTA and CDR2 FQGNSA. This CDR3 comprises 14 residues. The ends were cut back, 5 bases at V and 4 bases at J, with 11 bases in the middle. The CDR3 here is CASSPFRSTGELFF. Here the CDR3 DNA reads TGTGCCAGCAGCCCTTTTCGAAGCACCGGGGAGCTGTTTTTT.

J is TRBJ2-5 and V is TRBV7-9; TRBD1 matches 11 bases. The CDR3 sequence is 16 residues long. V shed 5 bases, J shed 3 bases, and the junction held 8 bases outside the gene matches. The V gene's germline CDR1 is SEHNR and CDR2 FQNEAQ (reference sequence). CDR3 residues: CASSVGQGANKETQYF. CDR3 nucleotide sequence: TGTGCCAGCAGCGTCGGACAGGGGGCGAACAAAGAGACCCAGTACTTC.

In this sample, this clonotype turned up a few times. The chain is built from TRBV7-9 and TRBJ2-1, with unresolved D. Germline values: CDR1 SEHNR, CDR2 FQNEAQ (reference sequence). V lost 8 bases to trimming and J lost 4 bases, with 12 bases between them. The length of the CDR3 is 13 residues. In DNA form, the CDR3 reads TGTGCCAGCTTGAAGGACGTTTACAATGAGCAGTTCTTC. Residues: CASLKDVYNEQFF.

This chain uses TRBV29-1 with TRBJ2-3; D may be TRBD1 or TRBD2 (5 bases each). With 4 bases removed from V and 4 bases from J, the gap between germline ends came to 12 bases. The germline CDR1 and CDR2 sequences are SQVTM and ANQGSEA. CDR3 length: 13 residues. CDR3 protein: CSVGGSGADTQYF. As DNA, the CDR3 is TGCAGCGTTGGGGGGAGTGGCGCAGATACGCAGTATTTT.

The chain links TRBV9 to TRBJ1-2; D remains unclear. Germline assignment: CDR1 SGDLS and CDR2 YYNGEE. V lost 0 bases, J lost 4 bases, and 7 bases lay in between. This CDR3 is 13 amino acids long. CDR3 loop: CASSVGQVYGYTF. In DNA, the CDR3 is TGTGCCAGCAGCGTAGGGCAAGTCTATGGCTACACCTTC. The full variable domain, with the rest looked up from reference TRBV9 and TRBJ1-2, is DSGVTQTPKHLITATGQRVTLRCSPRSGDLSVYWYQQSLDQGLQFLIQYYNGEERAKGNILERFSAQQFPDLHSELNLSSLELGDSALYFCASSVGQVYGYTFGSGTRLTVV.

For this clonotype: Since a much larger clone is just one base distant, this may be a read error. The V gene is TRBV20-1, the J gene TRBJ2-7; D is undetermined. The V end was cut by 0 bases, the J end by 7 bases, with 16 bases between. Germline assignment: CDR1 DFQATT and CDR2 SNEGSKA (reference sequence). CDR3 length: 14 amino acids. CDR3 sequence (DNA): TGCAGTGCTAGAGATTGGGTTTCCCACAATGAGCAGTACTTC. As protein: CSARDWVSHNEQYF.

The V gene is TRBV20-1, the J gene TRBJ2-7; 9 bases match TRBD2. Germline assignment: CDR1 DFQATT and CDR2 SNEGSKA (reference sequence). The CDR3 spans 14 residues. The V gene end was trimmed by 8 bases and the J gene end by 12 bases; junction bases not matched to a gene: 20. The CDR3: CSPKSSGEEETRYF. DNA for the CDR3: TGCAGTCCAAAGTCTAGCGGGGAGGAAGAGACCCGGTACTTC.

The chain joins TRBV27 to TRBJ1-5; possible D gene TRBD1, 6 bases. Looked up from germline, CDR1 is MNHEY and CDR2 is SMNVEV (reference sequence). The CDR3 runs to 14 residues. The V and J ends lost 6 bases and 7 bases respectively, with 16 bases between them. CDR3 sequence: CASRAGALRQPQHF. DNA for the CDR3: TGTGCCAGCAGGGCAGGGGCCCTTAGGCAGCCCCAGCATTTT.

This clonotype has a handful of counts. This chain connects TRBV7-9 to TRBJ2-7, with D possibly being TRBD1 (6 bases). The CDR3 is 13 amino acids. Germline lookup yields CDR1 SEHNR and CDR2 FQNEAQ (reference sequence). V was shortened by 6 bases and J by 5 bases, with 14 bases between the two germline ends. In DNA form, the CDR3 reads TGTGCCAGCAGGCCTATGTACAGGGACGAGCAGTACTTC. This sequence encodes CASRPMYRDEQYF. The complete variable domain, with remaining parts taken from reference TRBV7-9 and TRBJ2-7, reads DTGVSQNPRHKITKRGQNVTFRCDPISEHNRLYWYRQTLGQGPEFLTYFQNEAQLEKSRLLSDRFSAERPKGSFSTLEIQRTEQGDSAMYLCASRPMYRDEQYFGPGTRLTVT.

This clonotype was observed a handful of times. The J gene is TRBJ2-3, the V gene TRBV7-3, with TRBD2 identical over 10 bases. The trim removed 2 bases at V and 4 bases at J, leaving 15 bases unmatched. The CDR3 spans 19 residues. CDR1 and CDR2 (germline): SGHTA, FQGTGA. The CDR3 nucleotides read TGTGCCAGCAGCTTATTGGCGTCTAGCGGGAGACAAGGGGCAGATACGCAGTATTTT. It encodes CASSLLASSGRQGADTQYF.

The CDR3 DNA follows: TGTGCCAGCACCTGGGGGGGCCGGATGAACACTGAAGCTTTCTTT. This encodes CASTWGGRMNTEAFF. V usage is TRBV12-3 or TRBV12-4 and J usage is TRBJ1-1; D possibly corresponds to TRBD1 (6 bases). The CDR3 spans 15 residues. V was cut by 7 bases and J by 0 bases, with 15 bases left in between.

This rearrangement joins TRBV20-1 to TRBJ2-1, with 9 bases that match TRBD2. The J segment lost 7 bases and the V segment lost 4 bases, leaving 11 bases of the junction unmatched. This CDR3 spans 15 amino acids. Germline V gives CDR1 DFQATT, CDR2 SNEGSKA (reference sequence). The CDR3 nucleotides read TGCAGTGCTACGAGGGGACGAGCGGGAGGTAATGAGCAGTTCTTC. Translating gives CSATRGRAGGNEQFF.

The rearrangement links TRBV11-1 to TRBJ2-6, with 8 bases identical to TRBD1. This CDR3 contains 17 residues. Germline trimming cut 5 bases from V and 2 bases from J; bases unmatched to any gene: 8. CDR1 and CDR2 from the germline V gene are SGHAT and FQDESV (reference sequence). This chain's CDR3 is CASSLGQGKTGANVLTF. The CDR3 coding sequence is TGTGCCAGCAGCCTCGGACAGGGCAAAACTGGGGCCAACGTCCTGACTTTC.

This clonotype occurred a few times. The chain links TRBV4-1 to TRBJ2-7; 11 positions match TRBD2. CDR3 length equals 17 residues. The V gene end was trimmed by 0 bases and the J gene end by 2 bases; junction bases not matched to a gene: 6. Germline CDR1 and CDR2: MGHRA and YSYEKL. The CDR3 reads CASSQDWVAGGTYEQYF. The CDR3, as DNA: TGCGCCAGCAGCCAAGATTGGGTAGCGGGGGGGACCTACGAGCAGTACTTC.

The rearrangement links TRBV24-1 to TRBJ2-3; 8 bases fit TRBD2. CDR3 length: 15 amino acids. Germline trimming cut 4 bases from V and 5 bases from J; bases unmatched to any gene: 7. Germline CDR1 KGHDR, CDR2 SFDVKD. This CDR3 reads CATSEGAGVRDTQYF. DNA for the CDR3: TGTGCCACCAGTGAAGGAGCGGGGGTAAGAGATACGCAGTATTTT.

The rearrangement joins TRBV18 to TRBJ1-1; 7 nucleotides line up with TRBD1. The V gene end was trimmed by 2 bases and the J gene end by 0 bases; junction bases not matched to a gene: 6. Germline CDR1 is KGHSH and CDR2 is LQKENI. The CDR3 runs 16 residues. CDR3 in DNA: TGTGCCAGCTCACCAGCCCCTGGGACAGTGAACACTGAAGCTTTCTTT. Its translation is CASSPAPGTVNTEAFF.

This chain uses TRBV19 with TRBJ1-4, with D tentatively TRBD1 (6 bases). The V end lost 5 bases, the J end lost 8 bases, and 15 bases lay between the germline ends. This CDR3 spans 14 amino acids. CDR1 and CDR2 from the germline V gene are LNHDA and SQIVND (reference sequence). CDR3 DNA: TGTGCCAGTAGTGTAACCGGGACACCGGAAAAACTGTTTTTT. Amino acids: CASSVTGTPEKLFF.

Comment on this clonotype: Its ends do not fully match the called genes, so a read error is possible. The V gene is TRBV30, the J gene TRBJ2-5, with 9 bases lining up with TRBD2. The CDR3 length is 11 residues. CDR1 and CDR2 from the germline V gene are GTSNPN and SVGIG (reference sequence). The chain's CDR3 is CAGSVAGEQYF. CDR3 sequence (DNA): TGTGCCGGGAGTGTAGCGGGGGAGCAGTACTTC. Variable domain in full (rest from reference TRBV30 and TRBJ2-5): SQTIHQWPATLVQPVGSPLSLECTVEGTSNPNLYWYRQAAGRGLQLLFYSVGIGQISSEVPQNLSASRPQDRQFILSSKKLLLSDSGFYLCAGSVAGEQYFGPGTRLLVL.

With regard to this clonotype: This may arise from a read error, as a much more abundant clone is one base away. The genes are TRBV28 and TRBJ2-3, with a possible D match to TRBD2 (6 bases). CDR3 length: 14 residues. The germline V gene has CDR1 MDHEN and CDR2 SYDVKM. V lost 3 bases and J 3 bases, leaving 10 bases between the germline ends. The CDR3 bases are TGTGCCAGCAGTTTCCCCAGCGGGACAGATACGCAGTATTTT. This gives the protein CASSFPSGTDTQYF.

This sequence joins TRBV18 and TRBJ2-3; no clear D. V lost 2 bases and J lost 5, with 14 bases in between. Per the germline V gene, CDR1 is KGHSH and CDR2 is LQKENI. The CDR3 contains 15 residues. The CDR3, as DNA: TGTGCCAGCTCACCAGATCGGGCCCGCGGAGATACGCAGTATTTT. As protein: CASSPDRARGDTQYF.

The CDR3 sequence is CASSVTLAGVGEQYF. DNA of the CDR3: TGTGCCAGCAGTGTGACACTAGCGGGAGTAGGCGAGCAGTACTTC. V gene TRBV27 combines with J gene TRBJ2-7, with 11 bases identical to TRBD2. Germline V gene sequence: CDR1 MNHEY, CDR2 SMNVEV (reference sequence). The CDR3 is made up of 15 amino acids. J gave up 6 bases and V 5 bases, and 9 bases lay outside the gene matches.

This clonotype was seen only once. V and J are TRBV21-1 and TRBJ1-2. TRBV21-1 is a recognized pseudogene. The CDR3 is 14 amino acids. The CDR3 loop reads CASSKGEGNYGYTF. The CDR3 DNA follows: TGTGCCAGCAGCAAAGGGGAGGGGAACTATGGCTACACCTTC.